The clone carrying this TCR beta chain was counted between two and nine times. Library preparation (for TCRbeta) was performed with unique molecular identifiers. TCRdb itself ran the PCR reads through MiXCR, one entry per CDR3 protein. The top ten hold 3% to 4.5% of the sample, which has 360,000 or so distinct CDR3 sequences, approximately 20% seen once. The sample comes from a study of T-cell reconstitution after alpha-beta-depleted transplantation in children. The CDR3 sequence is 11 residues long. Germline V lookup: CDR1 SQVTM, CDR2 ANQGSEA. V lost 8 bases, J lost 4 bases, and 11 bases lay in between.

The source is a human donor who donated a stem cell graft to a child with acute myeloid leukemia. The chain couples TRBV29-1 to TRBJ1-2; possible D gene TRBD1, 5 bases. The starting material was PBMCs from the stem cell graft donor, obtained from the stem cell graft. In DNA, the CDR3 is TGCAGCTTCCGGGACCTCTATGGCTACACCTTC. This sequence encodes CSFRDLYGYTF.